This T cell receptor (beta chain) was observed in a study of shared clonotypes between healthy human individuals. Regarding the study as a whole: Around 5% was the fraction of naive CD4 clonotypes found shared across several donors. Clonotypes shared by all four sorted-subset donors had higher generation probabilities than non-shared clonotypes.

Trimming pared 5 bases from V and 1 base from J, leaving 8 bases between. The CDR3 spans 13 residues. Germline V gene data show CDR1 as SGHNT and CDR2 as YENEEA. A remark on this clone: What it binds is unknown. The sample contains more than one DNA sequence encoding this CDR3.

Execution of the assay was at deep level. Profiling relied on immunoSEQ multiplex PCR, and the TCRdb table lists in-frame clones only, not all of them. Of roughly 2.6 million clones in the sample, approximately 94% were seen once. The sample consisted of naive CD4+ T cells sorted from blood. Regarding subset: CD45RA+ positively selected. This sequence joins TRBV11-3 and TRBJ1-1; D unclear. This sequence was found in a man between 18 and 29 years old in good health. DNA of the CDR3: TGTGCCAGCAGCCTCAACCAGAACACTGAAGCTTTCTTT. Amino acid sequence: CASSLNQNTEAFF.